The sequence of this T cell receptor beta chain was determined in a study of shared clonotypes between healthy human individuals. Regarding the study as a whole: Donor clonotype sharing was expected to depend on sequencing depth.

This table comes from immunoSEQ multiplex PCR, and its TCRdb copy is limited to in-frame clones, with some not included. The table lists around 2,000,000 clones, around 96% of them singletons. Positive CCR7 selection of CD45RO-negative cells yielded the naive CD8 cells, and terminally differentiated effector memory CD45RA+ cells were excluded. Study donors comprised healthy, HIV-negative adults devoid of recent acute infection or vaccination. The donors were all Caucasian adults (living in Nashville, Tennessee). The V gene end was trimmed by 0 bases and the J gene end by 5 bases; junction bases not matched to a gene: 5. The CDR3 is 16 amino acids. In germline, CDR1 is MGHRA, CDR2 YSYEKL. A word on this clone: The antigen is undetermined.

Input material: naive CD8+ T cells sorted from blood. This sequence originates from a man between 18 and 35 years old in good health. The chain carries TRBV4-1 and TRBJ1-2; 11 bases are a match to TRBD1. The CDR3 loop reads CASSQEGQGAQYGYTF. DNA for the CDR3: TGCGCCAGCAGCCAAGAAGGACAGGGGGCCCAATATGGCTACACCTTC.